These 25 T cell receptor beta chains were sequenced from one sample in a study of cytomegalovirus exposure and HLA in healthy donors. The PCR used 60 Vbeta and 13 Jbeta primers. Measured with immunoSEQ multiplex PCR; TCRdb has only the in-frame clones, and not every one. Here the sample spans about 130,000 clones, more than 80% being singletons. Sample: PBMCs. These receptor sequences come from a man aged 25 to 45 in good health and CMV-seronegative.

CDR3 bases: TGTGCCAGCAGTGATAGTAATTCACCCCTCCACTTT. Protein sequence: CASSDSNSPLHF. This chain joins TRBV25-1 and TRBJ1-6; no clear D gene. V lost 3 bases and J 6 bases, leaving 3 bases between the germline ends. The V gene's germline CDR1 is MGHDK and CDR2 SYGVNS. CDR3 length: 12 residues.

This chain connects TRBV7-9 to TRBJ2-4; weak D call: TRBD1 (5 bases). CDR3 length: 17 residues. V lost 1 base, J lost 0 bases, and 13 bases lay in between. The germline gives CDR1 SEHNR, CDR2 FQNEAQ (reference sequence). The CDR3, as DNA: TGTGCCAGCAGCTTAGAGGGGTTGTTCGCAGCCAAAAACATTCAGTACTTC. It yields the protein CASSLEGLFAAKNIQYF.

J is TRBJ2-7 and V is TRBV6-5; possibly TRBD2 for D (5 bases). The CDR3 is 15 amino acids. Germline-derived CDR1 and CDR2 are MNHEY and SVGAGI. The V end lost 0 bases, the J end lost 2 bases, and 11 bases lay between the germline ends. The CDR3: CASSYSLAGTYEQYF. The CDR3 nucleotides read TGTGCCAGCAGTTACTCCCTGGCGGGCACCTACGAGCAGTACTTC.

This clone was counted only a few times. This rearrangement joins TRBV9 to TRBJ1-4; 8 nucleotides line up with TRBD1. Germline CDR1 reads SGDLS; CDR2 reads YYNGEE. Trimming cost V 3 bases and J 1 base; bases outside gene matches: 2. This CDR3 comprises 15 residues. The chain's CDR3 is CASSGQGLTNEKLFF. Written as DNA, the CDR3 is TGTGCCAGCAGCGGACAGGGGCTAACTAATGAAAAACTGTTTTTT.

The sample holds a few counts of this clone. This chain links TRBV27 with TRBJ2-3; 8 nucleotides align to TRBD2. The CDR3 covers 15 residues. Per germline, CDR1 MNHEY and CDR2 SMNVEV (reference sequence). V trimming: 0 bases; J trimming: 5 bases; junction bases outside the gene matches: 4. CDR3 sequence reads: CASSLSRLAGDTQYF. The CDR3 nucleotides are TGTGCCAGCAGTTTATCGCGTCTAGCGGGAGATACGCAGTATTTT.

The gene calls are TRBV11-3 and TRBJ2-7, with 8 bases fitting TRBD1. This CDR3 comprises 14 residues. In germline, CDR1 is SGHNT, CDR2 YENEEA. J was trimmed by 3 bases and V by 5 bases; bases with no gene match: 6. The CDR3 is CASSPGTGGYEQYF. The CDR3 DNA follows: TGTGCCAGCAGCCCCGGGACAGGAGGCTACGAGCAGTACTTC.

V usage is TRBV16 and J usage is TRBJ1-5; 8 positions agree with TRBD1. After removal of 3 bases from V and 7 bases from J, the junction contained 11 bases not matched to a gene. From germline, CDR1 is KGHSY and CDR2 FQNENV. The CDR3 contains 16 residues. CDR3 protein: CASSQSGQASQQPQHF. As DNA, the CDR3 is TGTGCCAGCAGCCAGTCGGGACAGGCGTCGCAGCAGCCCCAGCATTTT.

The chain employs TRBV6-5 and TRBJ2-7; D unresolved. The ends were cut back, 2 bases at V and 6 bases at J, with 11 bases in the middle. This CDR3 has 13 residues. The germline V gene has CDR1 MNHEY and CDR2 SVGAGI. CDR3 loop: CASSYMVTGEQYF. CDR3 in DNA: TGTGCCAGCAGTTACATGGTCACCGGCGAGCAGTACTTC.

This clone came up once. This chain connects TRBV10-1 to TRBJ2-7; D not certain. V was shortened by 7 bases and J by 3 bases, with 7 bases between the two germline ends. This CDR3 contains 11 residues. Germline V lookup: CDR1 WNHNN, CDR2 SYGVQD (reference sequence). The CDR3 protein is CASIRVYEQYF. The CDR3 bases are TGCGCCAGCATTCGTGTCTACGAGCAGTACTTC.

The CDR3 sequence: CASSQVAGGVLDTQYF. The CDR3 bases are TGCGCCAGCAGCCAAGTGGCGGGAGGGGTTTTAGATACGCAGTATTTT. The rearrangement uses TRBV4-1 and TRBJ2-3; 9 bases align to TRBD2. Germline CDR1 and CDR2: MGHRA and YSYEKL. V was pared by 1 base and J by 5 bases, with 7 bases of the junction left unmatched. The CDR3 extends over 16 amino acids.

As DNA, the CDR3 is TGTGCCAGTAGTTCACGGTTAAAGACTATTGAAGCTTTCTTT. Residues: CASSSRLKTIEAFF. The chain joins TRBV19 to TRBJ1-1; no reliable D call. The ends were cut back, 5 bases at V and 7 bases at J, with 17 bases in the middle. The CDR3 is 14 amino acids. Per the germline V gene, CDR1 is LNHDA and CDR2 is SQIVND (reference sequence).

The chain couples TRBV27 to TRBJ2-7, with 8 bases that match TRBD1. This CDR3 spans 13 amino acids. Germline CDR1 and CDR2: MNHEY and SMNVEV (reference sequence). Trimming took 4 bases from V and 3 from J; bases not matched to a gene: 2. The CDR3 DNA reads TGTGCCAGCAGTTGGGACAGGAACTACGAGCAGTACTTC. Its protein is CASSWDRNYEQYF.

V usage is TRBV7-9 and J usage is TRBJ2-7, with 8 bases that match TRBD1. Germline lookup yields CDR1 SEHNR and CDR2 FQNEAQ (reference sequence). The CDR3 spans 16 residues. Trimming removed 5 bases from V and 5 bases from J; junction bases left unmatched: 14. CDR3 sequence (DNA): TGTGCCAGCAGCCCCGCAGGGACAGGTTGGTCACACGAGCAGTACTTC. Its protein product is CASSPAGTGWSHEQYF.

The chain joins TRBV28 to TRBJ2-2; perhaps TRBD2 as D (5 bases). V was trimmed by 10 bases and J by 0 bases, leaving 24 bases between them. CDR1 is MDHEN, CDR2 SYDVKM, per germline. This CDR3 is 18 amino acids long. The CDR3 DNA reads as TGTGCCACTAAAAGGTTATGGGTCCGGGGATCGAACACCGGGGAGCTGTTTTTT. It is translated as CATKRLWVRGSNTGELFF.

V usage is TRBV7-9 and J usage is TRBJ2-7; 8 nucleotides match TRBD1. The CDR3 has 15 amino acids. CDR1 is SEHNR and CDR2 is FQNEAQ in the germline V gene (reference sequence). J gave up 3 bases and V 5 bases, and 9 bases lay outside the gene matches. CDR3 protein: CASSPNGDRSYEQYF. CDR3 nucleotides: TGTGCCAGCAGCCCTAACGGGGACAGGAGCTACGAGCAGTACTTC.

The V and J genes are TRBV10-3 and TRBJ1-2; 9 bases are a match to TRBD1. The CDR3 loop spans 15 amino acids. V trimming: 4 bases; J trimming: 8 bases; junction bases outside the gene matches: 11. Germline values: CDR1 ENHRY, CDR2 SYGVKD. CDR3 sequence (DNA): TGTGCCATCAGTGCGCGGGACAGGGTTTACGAAGGCTACACCTTC. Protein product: CAISARDRVYEGYTF.

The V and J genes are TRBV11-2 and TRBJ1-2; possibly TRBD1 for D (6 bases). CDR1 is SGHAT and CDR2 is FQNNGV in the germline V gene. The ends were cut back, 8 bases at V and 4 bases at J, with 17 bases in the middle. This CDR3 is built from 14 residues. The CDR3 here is CASSIDGTTYGYTF. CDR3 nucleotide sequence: TGTGCCAGCTCAATTGACGGGACAACCTATGGCTACACCTTC.

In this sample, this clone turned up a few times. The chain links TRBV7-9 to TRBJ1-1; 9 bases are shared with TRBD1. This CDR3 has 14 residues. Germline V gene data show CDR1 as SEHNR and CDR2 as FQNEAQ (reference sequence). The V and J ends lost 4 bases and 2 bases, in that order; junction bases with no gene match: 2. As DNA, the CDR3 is TGTGCCAGCAGCTGGGGACAGGGAAACACTGAAGCTTTCTTT. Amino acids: CASSWGQGNTEAFF. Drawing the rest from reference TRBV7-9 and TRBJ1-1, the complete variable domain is DTGVSQNPRHKITKRGQNVTFRCDPISEHNRLYWYRQTLGQGPEFLTYFQNEAQLEKSRLLSDRFSAERPKGSFSTLEIQRTEQGDSAMYLCASSWGQGNTEAFFGQGTRLTVV.

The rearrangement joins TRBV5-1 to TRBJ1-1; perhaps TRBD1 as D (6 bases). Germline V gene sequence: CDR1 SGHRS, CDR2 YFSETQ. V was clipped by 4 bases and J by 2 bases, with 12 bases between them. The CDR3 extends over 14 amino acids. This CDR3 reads CASSTTGPNTEAFF. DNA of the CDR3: TGCGCCAGCAGCACGACAGGACCAAACACTGAAGCTTTCTTT.

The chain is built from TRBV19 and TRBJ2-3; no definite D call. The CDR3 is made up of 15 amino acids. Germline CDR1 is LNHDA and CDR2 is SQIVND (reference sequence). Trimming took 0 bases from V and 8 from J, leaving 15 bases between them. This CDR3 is CASSIEALGHSTQYF. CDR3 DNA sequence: TGTGCCAGTAGTATAGAAGCTCTGGGCCACAGTACGCAGTATTTT. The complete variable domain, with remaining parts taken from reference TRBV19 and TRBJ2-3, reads DGGITQSPKYLFRKEGQNVTLSCEQNLNHDAMYWYRQDPGQGLRLIYYSQIVNDFQKGDIAEGYSVSREKKESFPLTVTSAQKNPTAFYLCASSIEALGHSTQYFGPGTRLTVL.

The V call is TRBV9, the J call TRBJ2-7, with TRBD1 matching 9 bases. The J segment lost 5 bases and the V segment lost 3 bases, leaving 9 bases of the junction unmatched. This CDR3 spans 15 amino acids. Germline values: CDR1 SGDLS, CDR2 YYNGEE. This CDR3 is CASSAAGTGNHEQYF. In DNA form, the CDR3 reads TGTGCCAGCAGCGCTGCCGGGACAGGGAACCACGAGCAGTACTTC.

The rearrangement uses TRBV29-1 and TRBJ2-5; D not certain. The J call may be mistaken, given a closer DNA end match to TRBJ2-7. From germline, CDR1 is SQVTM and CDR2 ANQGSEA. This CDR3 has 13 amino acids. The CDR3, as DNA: TGCAGCGTTGAAGATCTAGTCGGCTACGAGCAGTACTTC. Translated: CSVEDLVGYEQYF.

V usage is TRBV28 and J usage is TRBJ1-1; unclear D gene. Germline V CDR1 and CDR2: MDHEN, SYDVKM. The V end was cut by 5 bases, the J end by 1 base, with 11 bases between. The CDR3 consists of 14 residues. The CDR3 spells CASSPPAGNTEAFF. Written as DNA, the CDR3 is TGTGCCAGCAGTCCCCCCGCAGGGAACACTGAAGCTTTCTTT.

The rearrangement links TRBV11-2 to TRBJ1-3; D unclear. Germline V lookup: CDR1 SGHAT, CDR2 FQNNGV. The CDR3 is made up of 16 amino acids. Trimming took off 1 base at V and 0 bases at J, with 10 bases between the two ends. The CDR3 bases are TGTGCCAGCAGCTTAGCTGTCTCCTACTCTGGAAACACCATATATTTT. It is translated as CASSLAVSYSGNTIYF.

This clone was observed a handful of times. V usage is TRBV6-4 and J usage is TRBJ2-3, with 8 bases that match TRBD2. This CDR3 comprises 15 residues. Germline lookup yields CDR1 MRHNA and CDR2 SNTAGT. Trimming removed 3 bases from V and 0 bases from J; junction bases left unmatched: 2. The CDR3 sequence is CASSEASGSTDTQYF. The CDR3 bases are TGTGCCAGCAGTGAAGCTAGCGGGAGCACAGATACGCAGTATTTT.